These 4 T cell receptor beta chains were sequenced from one sample in a study of T-cell memory formation after mild COVID-19. TCRdb re-called the 5' RACE reads through MiXCR, storing one row per CDR3 protein. The repertoire holds hundreds of thousands of distinct CDR3 sequences, with approximately 19% as singletons. Sequencing input: PBMCs or a T cell subset sorted from them (not recorded which). These receptors were collected from a man aged 18 to 29 who had mild COVID-19 (a few samples of this study predate the infection). Cell type and time point are not known.

This clonotype was counted many times. The V call is TRBV6-2 or TRBV6-3, the J call TRBJ2-3; 11 bases fit TRBD2. The ends lost 5 bases at V and 4 bases at J; junction bases unmatched: 2. This CDR3 has 14 residues. Germline V gene sequence: CDR1 MNHEY, CDR2 SVGEGT. CDR3 sequence: CASSHSGGADTQYF. For the CDR3, the DNA is TGTGCCAGCAGTCATAGCGGGGGGGCAGATACGCAGTATTTT.

Details on this clonotype: Here the CDR3 omits its conserved ending phenylalanine or tryptophan, so a read error is the likely source. The J gene is TRBJ2-2, the V gene TRBV10-3, with 10 nucleotides matching TRBD1. CDR3 length equals 15 residues. Germline values: CDR1 ENHRY, CDR2 SYGVKD. Germline trimming cut 10 bases from V and 0 bases from J; bases unmatched to any gene: 5. Here the CDR3 reads CATGTGASNTGELFL. For the CDR3, the DNA is TGTGCCACCGGGACAGGGGCATCGAACACCGGGGAGCTGTTTCTT.

This clonotype came up many times. The chain has TRBV6-5 and TRBJ1-4, with D possibly TRBD1 on 6 matching bases. V lost 2 bases and J 7 bases, leaving 17 bases between the germline ends. The CDR3 is made up of 16 amino acids. The germline gives CDR1 MNHEY, CDR2 SVGAGI. CDR3 DNA: TGTGCCAGCAGTTACCAGGTCAGGACAGATCCTGAAAAACTGTTTTTT. It is translated as CASSYQVRTDPEKLFF.

The chain has TRBV20-1 and TRBJ2-7, with TRBD1 identical over 7 bases. The CDR3 totals 14 residues. CDR1 and CDR2 (germline): DFQATT, SNEGSKA (reference sequence). After removal of 6 bases from V and 7 bases from J, the junction contained 15 bases not matched to a gene. CDR3 residues: CSACPDRAGREQYV. The CDR3 nucleotides are TGCAGTGCCTGCCCCGACAGGGCCGGAAGAGAGCAGTACGTC.